Below are 21 T cell receptor beta chains sequenced from a single sample in a study of T cells after yellow fever vaccination. TCRdb reanalysed the 5' RACE reads using MiXCR and keeps one entry per CDR3 protein. The sample includes under 300,000 distinct CDR3 sequences, 6.9% of them seen just once. Sequencing used CD4+ T cells sorted from PBMCs, obtained 15 days after the yellow fever booster vaccination. These receptors came from a young man who received the YFV17D yellow fever vaccine.

This chain joins TRBV7-8 and TRBJ2-1; TRBD2 agrees at 7 bases. V was pared by 3 bases and J by 6 bases, with 11 bases of the junction left unmatched. The length of the CDR3 is 16 residues. From germline, CDR1 is SGHVS and CDR2 FQNEAQ. CDR3 residues: CASSLGGRLPANEQFF. CDR3 nucleotides: TGTGCCAGCAGCTTGGGGGGGAGGCTTCCTGCCAATGAGCAGTTCTTC.

In its sample, this clonotype was seen many times. The chain's CDR3 is CASSGGSGSYNEQFF. CDR3 sequence (DNA): TGTGCCAGCAGCGGGGGTAGCGGGAGTTACAATGAGCAGTTCTTC. V usage is TRBV9 and J usage is TRBJ2-1; TRBD2 agrees at 9 bases. The CDR3 extends over 15 amino acids. The V and J ends lost 3 bases and 4 bases, in that order; junction bases with no gene match: 5. Germline assignment: CDR1 SGDLS and CDR2 YYNGEE.

V usage is TRBV7-2 and J usage is TRBJ2-1; 7 bases are shared with TRBD1. The germline V gene encodes CDR1 SGHTA and CDR2 FQGNSA. The CDR3 is made up of 13 amino acids. J was trimmed by 10 bases and V by 3 bases; bases with no gene match: 6. The DNA for the CDR3 is TGTGCCAGCAGCTTTTTAGGGGGCTGGGAGCAGTTCTTC. Translated, it gives CASSFLGGWEQFF.

At least ten counts were recorded for this clonotype. The chain carries TRBV5-1 and TRBJ2-7; D not certain. From germline, CDR1 is SGHRS and CDR2 YFSETQ. The ends were cut back, 0 bases at V and 2 bases at J, with 12 bases in the middle. The CDR3 is made up of 15 amino acids. CDR3 coding DNA: TGCGCCAGCAGCTTGGGTGGTGGGCCAACCTACGAGCAGTACTTC. Amino acid sequence: CASSLGGGPTYEQYF.

This clonotype was detected many times. The rearrangement joins TRBV20-1 to TRBJ2-1; 14 nucleotides agree with TRBD2. Losses at the gene ends were 5 bases for V and 4 bases for J; bases not matched to a gene: 4. This CDR3 spans 15 amino acids. Germline V lookup: CDR1 DFQATT, CDR2 SNEGSKA (reference sequence). CDR3 loop: CSARTSGRWYNEQFF. For the CDR3, the DNA is TGCAGTGCTCGGACTAGCGGGAGGTGGTACAATGAGCAGTTCTTC.

This clonotype was recorded at least ten times. The chain has TRBV5-1 and TRBJ1-5; D remains ambiguous. V dropped 0 bases and J dropped 5 bases, with 6 bases sitting between them. Germline CDR1 and CDR2: SGHRS and YFSETQ. The CDR3 runs 13 residues. As DNA, the CDR3 is TGCGCCAGCAGCTTGGCTGGAGATCAGCCCCAGCATTTT. Translation: CASSLAGDQPQHF. Full variable domain (remainder filled in from reference TRBV5-1 and TRBJ1-5): KAGVTQTPRYLIKTRGQQVTLSCSPISGHRSVSWYQQTPGQGLQFLFEYFSETQRNKGNFPGRFSGRQFSNSRSEMNVSTLELGDSALYLCASSLAGDQPQHFGDGTRLSIL.

The chain carries TRBV30 and TRBJ2-6; D call uncertain. This CDR3 region has 12 residues. Trimming removed 6 bases from V and 4 bases from J, with 7 bases in between. Germline V gene sequence: CDR1 GTSNPN, CDR2 SVGIG (reference sequence). CDR3: CACSWGANVLTF. The CDR3 nucleotides read TGTGCCTGTTCTTGGGGGGCCAACGTCCTGACTTTC.

This clonotype was seen ten or more times. The chain has TRBV12-3 or TRBV12-4 and TRBJ2-1; D is ambiguous. Deletions cut 3 bases from V and 5 bases from J, with 5 bases between. The CDR3 extends over 12 amino acids. CDR3 sequence reads: CASSLTNNEQFF. CDR3 DNA sequence: TGTGCCAGCAGTTTGACCAACAATGAGCAGTTCTTC.

This clonotype was recorded at least ten times. The V gene is TRBV28, the J gene TRBJ2-1, with 8 positions matching TRBD2. Per germline, CDR1 MDHEN and CDR2 SYDVKM. CDR3 length equals 14 residues. Losses at the gene ends were 7 bases for V and 3 bases for J; bases not matched to a gene: 5. This CDR3 is CASTTSGYYNEQFF. CDR3 in DNA: TGTGCCAGCACAACTAGCGGATACTACAATGAGCAGTTCTTC.

This clonotype was detected a few times. The chain is built from TRBV4-3 and TRBJ2-3; 10 positions agree with TRBD2. Germline V CDR1 and CDR2: LGHNA, YSLEER. J gave up 4 bases and V 4 bases, and 8 bases lay outside the gene matches. CDR3 size: 16 residues. In DNA, the CDR3 is TGCGCCAGCAGCCTCAAACCTAGCGGGAGCGCAGATACGCAGTATTTT. It specifies CASSLKPSGSADTQYF.

This clonotype was observed a few times. The chain uses TRBV24-1 and TRBJ2-6; no firm D call. The CDR3 has 14 residues. The V end was cut by 5 bases, the J end by 2 bases, with 6 bases between. Germline loops: CDR1 KGHDR, CDR2 SFDVKD. This chain's CDR3 is CATSGSPGANVLTF. For the CDR3, the DNA is TGTGCCACCAGTGGCTCGCCTGGGGCCAACGTCCTGACTTTC.

This clonotype was seen at least ten times. This chain connects TRBV5-6 to TRBJ2-2, with D perhaps matching TRBD2 (5 bases). CDR3 length equals 13 residues. The V end was cut by 5 bases, the J end by 7 bases, with 12 bases between. CDR1 SGHDT and CDR2 YYEEEE come from the germline V gene. The CDR3 DNA reads TGTGCCAGCAGTTTTGGAGGAGGCGGGGAGCTGTTTTTT. Its protein product is CASSFGGGGELFF.

This clonotype was recorded at least ten times. The CDR3 protein is CASSLGNSAAEQFF. CDR3 sequence (DNA): TGCGCCAGCAGCTTGGGGAACAGCGCAGCTGAGCAGTTCTTC. The V and J genes are TRBV5-1 and TRBJ2-1; no definite D call. Trimming pared 0 bases from V and 9 bases from J, leaving 13 bases between. In germline, CDR1 is SGHRS, CDR2 YFSETQ. The CDR3 is made up of 14 amino acids.

This clonotype appeared many times. Sequence at one end of the junction differs from germline and may be a read error. This rearrangement joins TRBV6-5 to TRBJ2-7; D may be TRBD1 (7 bases). Germline CDR1 MNHEY, CDR2 SVGAGI. The CDR3 has 15 amino acids. This CDR3 is CASSNSFTGAGEQYF. The CDR3 nucleotides are TGTGCCAGCAGTAACTCTTTCACAGGGGCGGGGGAGCAGTACTTC.

Turning to this clonotype: No conserved phenylalanine or tryptophan ends this CDR3, so it is likely a read error. No DNA is shown, since the ends of the CDR3 on it are uncertain; the CDR3 is the one TCRdb lists. The chain's CDR3 is CASKREAGRL. V and J are TRBV6-2 or TRBV6-3 and TRBJ2-4; the D call of TRBD1 is as the table states it, not checked on the DNA. The CDR3 has 10 residues if both end residues are counted. Germline V gene lookup returns CDR1 MNHEY and CDR2 SVGEGT.

V gene TRBV5-4 combines with J gene TRBJ2-3; 8 bases fit TRBD2. Germline CDR1 SGHNT, CDR2 YYREEE (reference sequence). Losses at the gene ends were 7 bases for V and 1 base for J; bases not matched to a gene: 11. This CDR3 spans 16 amino acids. The CDR3 sequence: CASGLRSGRGTDTQYF. The CDR3 bases are TGTGCCAGCGGCCTCAGGAGCGGGAGAGGCACAGATACGCAGTATTTT.

This clonotype was seen a few times. This chain links TRBV20-1 with TRBJ2-1; 10 bases agree with TRBD2. V was pared by 1 base and J by 6 bases, with 9 bases of the junction left unmatched. This CDR3 comprises 16 residues. The V gene's germline CDR1 is DFQATT and CDR2 SNEGSKA (reference sequence). The CDR3 sequence is CSARVAGLALGNEQFF. Here the CDR3 DNA reads TGCAGTGCTAGAGTTGCGGGACTAGCGCTGGGCAATGAGCAGTTCTTC.

V and J are TRBV12-3 or TRBV12-4 and TRBJ1-2; 7 nucleotides match TRBD1. CDR3 length: 14 residues. Unmatched junction bases numbered 8, after V lost 5 bases and J lost 5 bases. The CDR3 DNA sequence: TGTGCCAGCAGTCCGACGCGGGACAGATATGGCTACACCTTC. Translation: CASSPTRDRYGYTF.

V usage is TRBV12-3 or TRBV12-4 and J usage is TRBJ2-7; TRBD1 matches 12 bases. CDR3 length: 13 residues. V lost 5 bases and J lost 6; bases outside the gene matches: 2. The DNA for the CDR3 is TGTGCCAGCAGTCGGGACAGGGGGCGCGAGCAGTACTTC. Encoded protein: CASSRDRGREQYF.

DNA of the CDR3: TGCAGTGCTAGCGGGGGCGCTTCCGGGGAGCTGTTTTTT. Amino acids: CSASGGASGELFF. The chain uses TRBV20-1 and TRBJ2-2; D tentatively fits TRBD1 or TRBD2 (6 bases each). V lost 3 bases to trimming and J lost 6 bases, with 11 bases between them. This CDR3 is built from 13 residues. Germline CDR1 reads DFQATT; CDR2 reads SNEGSKA (reference sequence).

This clonotype was seen more than once but under ten times. The chain uses TRBV4-3 and TRBJ2-2; D perhaps matches TRBD1 (6 bases). The germline gives CDR1 LGHNA, CDR2 YSLEER. Trimming pared 4 bases from V and 6 bases from J, leaving 18 bases between. CDR3 size: 16 residues. The CDR3 DNA is TGCGCCAGCAGCCGCTACAGGGATCTTATCCCCGGGGAGCTGTTTTTT. Encoded protein: CASSRYRDLIPGELFF.